This T cell receptor (beta chain) was recovered during a study of response to subunit inactivated influenza vaccine. With 5 bases removed from V and 3 bases from J, the gap between germline ends came to 8 bases. Per the germline V gene, CDR1 is WSHSY and CDR2 is SAAADI. The CDR3 extends over 13 amino acids. Study-level points and caveats: New T cells are recruited in small numbers by each seasonal influenza vaccination, according to the authors' suggestion.

Concerning this clonotype itself: The antigen is not known.

TCRdb analysed the RT-PCR reads with MiXCR anew, one entry per CDR3 protein. The sample comprises roughly 160,000 distinct CDR3 sequences, about 10% of which are singletons, and around 40% rests with the top ten. This specimen consisted of CD8+ T cells sorted from PBMCs, obtained around 2 years after vaccination. V and J are TRBV10-2 and TRBJ1-5, with a tentative D call TRBD1 (5 bases). The clonotype comes from a man aged 50-75 years who received an inactivated influenza vaccine. For the CDR3, the DNA is TGCGCCAGCAGTACCAGGGCCAATCAGCCCCAGCATTTT. Translated: CASSTRANQPQHF.